This entry lists 29 T cell receptor beta chains sequenced from one sample in a study of cytomegalovirus exposure and HLA in healthy donors. The primer mix had 60 Vbeta and 13 Jbeta primers. Method: immunoSEQ multiplex PCR; TCRdb's copy keeps in-frame clones and lacks some. The specimen's table records about 160,000 clones. The sequencing sample was made of PBMCs. Source of these receptors: a man aged 25-40 years in good health and CMV-seronegative.

V usage is TRBV18 and J usage is TRBJ1-5; weak D call: TRBD1 (6 bases). The CDR3 runs 16 residues. V gave up 5 bases and J gave up 1 base, with 15 bases separating them. Germline V gene data show CDR1 as KGHSH and CDR2 as LQKENI. This CDR3 reads CASSNTQGGSNQPQHF. CDR3 DNA: TGTGCCAGCTCAAATACACAGGGAGGGAGCAATCAGCCCCAGCATTTT.

The CDR3 region is CAWSRGRGEQYF. The CDR3 nucleotides read TGTGCCTGGAGTCGTGGGAGGGGCGAGCAGTACTTC. The chain has TRBV30 and TRBJ2-7; 7 nucleotides match TRBD2. The CDR3 has 12 amino acids. The V and J ends lost 2 bases and 6 bases, in that order; junction bases with no gene match: 4. Germline lookup yields CDR1 GTSNPN and CDR2 SVGIG (reference sequence).

This chain joins TRBV28 and TRBJ1-1; maybe TRBD1 (6 bases). CDR1 and CDR2 from the germline V gene are MDHEN and SYDVKM. Trimming shortened V by 10 bases and J by 1 base, and 16 bases separated the two germline ends. The CDR3 consists of 14 residues. The CDR3 DNA follows: TGTGCCATTCTACGAAGAGGGGGGAACACTGAAGCTTTCTTT. Translation gives CAILRRGGNTEAFF. The variable domain in full, with the rest retrieved from reference TRBV28 and TRBJ1-1, is DVKVTQSSRYLVKRTGEKVFLECVQDMDHENMFWYRQDPGLGLRLIYFSYDVKMKEKGDIPEGYSVSREKKERFSLILESASTNQTSMYLCAILRRGGNTEAFFGQGTRLTVV.

The chain is built from TRBV27 and TRBJ1-1, with a possible D match to TRBD1 (6 bases). Between the trimmed V and J ends, which lost 7 bases and 1 base, there was a span of 13 bases. The CDR3 length is 14 residues. Germline V gives CDR1 MNHEY, CDR2 SMNVEV (reference sequence). CDR3 region: CASTPTGPNTEAFF. CDR3 nucleotide sequence: TGTGCCAGCACCCCAACAGGGCCGAACACTGAAGCTTTCTTT.

The chain uses TRBV30 and TRBJ2-5, with 9 bases fitting TRBD2. The CDR3 totals 14 residues. Per the germline V gene, CDR1 is GTSNPN and CDR2 is SVGIG (reference sequence). With 2 bases clipped from V and 4 bases from J, the junction kept 5 bases outside the gene matches. CDR3 amino acids: CAWSQGLAIETQYF. In DNA form, the CDR3 reads TGTGCCTGGAGTCAAGGACTAGCGATAGAGACCCAGTACTTC.

This rearrangement joins TRBV7-3 to TRBJ1-6; D is unclear. CDR3 size: 13 residues. With 5 bases removed from V and 6 bases from J, the gap between germline ends came to 8 bases. Germline CDR1 SGHTA, CDR2 FQGTGA. In nucleotides, the CDR3 is TGTGCCAGCAGCCTAGGAGTTAATTCACCCCTCCACTTT. Its translation: CASSLGVNSPLHF. Combining the CDR3 with reference TRBV7-3 and TRBJ1-6 gives the whole variable domain GAGVSQTPSNKVTEKGKYVELRCDPISGHTALYWYRQSLGQGPEFLIYFQGTGAADDSGLPNDRFFAVRPEGSVSTLKIQRTERGDSAVYLCASSLGVNSPLHFGNGTRLTVT.

The V call is TRBV19, the J call TRBJ1-2; the D gene is possibly TRBD1 (6 bases). Germline-derived CDR1 and CDR2 are LNHDA and SQIVND (reference sequence). V lost 6 bases and J lost 7, with 18 bases in between. The CDR3 runs to 14 residues. This chain's CDR3 is CASSLEGERLGYTF. The DNA for the CDR3 is TGTGCCAGTAGCCTCGAGGGGGAAAGGCTTGGCTACACCTTC.

The gene calls are TRBV9 and TRBJ2-2; TRBD2 is a possible D gene (6 bases). Per germline, CDR1 SGDLS and CDR2 YYNGEE. The CDR3 has 15 residues. The ends were cut back, 5 bases at V and 7 bases at J, with 18 bases in the middle. The CDR3 bases are TGTGCCAGCAGATCGGGGCAGGGAGGCGGCGGGGAGCTGTTTTTT. Its translation is CASRSGQGGGGELFF.

The chain recombines TRBV5-1 with TRBJ2-5, with 7 bases lining up with TRBD2. The CDR3 is made up of 15 amino acids. With V trimmed by 0 bases and J by 2 bases, 4 bases remained unmatched. Germline-derived CDR1 and CDR2 are SGHRS and YFSETQ. The CDR3 DNA follows: TGCGCCAGCAGCTTGGTGCCTAGCGGACAAGAGACCCAGTACTTC. Translating gives CASSLVPSGQETQYF. Combining the CDR3 with reference TRBV5-1 and TRBJ2-5 gives the whole variable domain KAGVTQTPRYLIKTRGQQVTLSCSPISGHRSVSWYQQTPGQGLQFLFEYFSETQRNKGNFPGRFSGRQFSNSRSEMNVSTLELGDSALYLCASSLVPSGQETQYFGPGTRLLVL.

The rearrangement joins TRBV6-5 to TRBJ1-1; the D gene is possibly TRBD1 (6 bases). Per germline, CDR1 MNHEY and CDR2 SVGAGI. This CDR3 spans 13 amino acids. Trimming cost V 5 bases and J 0 bases, with 7 bases left between them. The CDR3 DNA reads as TGTGCCAGCAGTCAGGGGCTGAACACTGAAGCTTTCTTT. This gives the protein CASSQGLNTEAFF.

V usage is TRBV5-1 and J usage is TRBJ2-1, with unresolved D. The CDR3 runs 13 residues. Germline lookup yields CDR1 SGHRS and CDR2 YFSETQ. The ends were cut back, 4 bases at V and 7 bases at J, with 12 bases in the middle. Here the CDR3 reads CASSPSERNEQFF. The DNA for the CDR3 is TGCGCCAGCAGCCCATCTGAGAGGAATGAGCAGTTCTTC.

The genes are TRBV10-2 and TRBJ2-7, with 7 bases identical to TRBD2. Per the germline V gene, CDR1 is WSHSY and CDR2 is SAAADI. V shed 5 bases, J shed 5 bases, and the junction held 9 bases outside the gene matches. The CDR3 has 14 amino acids. CDR3 residues: CASSKAGTNNEQYF. CDR3 DNA: TGCGCCAGCAGTAAAGCCGGGACTAACAACGAGCAGTACTTC.

The chain is built from TRBV27 and TRBJ1-1; the D gene is possibly TRBD1 (5 bases). The germline V gene has CDR1 MNHEY and CDR2 SMNVEV (reference sequence). The germline V and J ends were trimmed by 5 bases and 1 base, with 11 bases remaining between them. The CDR3 loop spans 14 amino acids. CDR3 region: CASSLYTGNTEAFF. CDR3 coding DNA: TGTGCCAGCAGTCTATATACAGGGAACACTGAAGCTTTCTTT.

The chain carries TRBV7-2 and TRBJ2-7, with TRBD2 as a possible D gene (6 bases). This CDR3 has 14 residues. Germline-derived CDR1 and CDR2 are SGHTA and FQGNSA. Deletions cut 2 bases from V and 5 bases from J, with 13 bases between. CDR3 nucleotide sequence: TGTGCCAGCAGCTTACGGAGGGTGGCTAACGAGCAGTACTTC. Translated, it gives CASSLRRVANEQYF.

The chain links TRBV30 to TRBJ1-3, with 7 positions matching TRBD1. The CDR3 sequence is 14 residues long. With 4 bases clipped from V and 3 bases from J, the junction kept 6 bases outside the gene matches. CDR1 is GTSNPN and CDR2 is SVGIG in the germline V gene (reference sequence). The CDR3 region is CAWKLTGLGNTIYF. In nucleotides, the CDR3 is TGTGCCTGGAAGCTGACAGGGCTTGGAAACACCATATATTTT.

The chain links TRBV7-9 to TRBJ2-7, with 11 bases aligning to TRBD2. V was clipped by 5 bases and J by 4 bases; unmatched bases: 7. The germline gives CDR1 SEHNR, CDR2 FQNEAQ (reference sequence). The CDR3 runs to 15 residues. CDR3 residues: CASSPRRTSGYEQYF. CDR3 bases: TGTGCCAGCAGCCCCAGGAGGACTAGCGGGTACGAGCAGTACTTC.

The V call is TRBV15, the J call TRBJ2-7; D possibly corresponds to TRBD2 (5 bases). Germline CDR1 is LNHNV and CDR2 is YYDKDF (reference sequence). The V and J ends lost 4 bases and 4 bases respectively, with 8 bases between them. This CDR3 has 12 residues. In DNA, the CDR3 is TGTGCCACCAGCACCCCGGGGTACGAGCAGTACTTC. This codes for CATSTPGYEQYF.

The V call is TRBV5-5, the J call TRBJ2-7, with 12 nucleotides matching TRBD2. V shed 0 bases and J 3 bases; nucleotides not matched to a gene: 4. CDR1 is SGHKS and CDR2 is YYEKEE in the germline V gene (reference sequence). The CDR3 runs to 16 residues. CDR3 amino acids: CASSLGLAGDVYEQYF. The CDR3 DNA reads TGTGCCAGCAGCTTGGGACTAGCGGGAGATGTCTACGAGCAGTACTTC.

V is TRBV9 and J is TRBJ2-1, with 15 bases fitting TRBD2. The CDR3 spans 15 residues. Losses at the gene ends were 3 bases for V and 7 bases for J; bases not matched to a gene: 2. CDR1 is SGDLS and CDR2 is YYNGEE in the germline V gene. CDR3 sequence reads: CASSAGLAGGNEQFF. DNA for the CDR3: TGTGCCAGCAGCGCGGGACTAGCGGGAGGAAATGAGCAGTTCTTC.

CDR3 residues: CASSAGLAGGGTGELFF. The CDR3 DNA sequence: TGCGCCAGCAGCGCTGGACTAGCGGGAGGGGGCACCGGGGAGCTGTTTTTT. The chain has TRBV5-1 and TRBJ2-2, with 15 bases that match TRBD2. V shed 4 bases and J 4 bases; nucleotides not matched to a gene: 5. CDR3 size: 17 residues. Germline V lookup: CDR1 SGHRS, CDR2 YFSETQ. Using reference TRBV5-1 and TRBJ2-2 for the parts outside the CDR3, the full variable domain is KAGVTQTPRYLIKTRGQQVTLSCSPISGHRSVSWYQQTPGQGLQFLFEYFSETQRNKGNFPGRFSGRQFSNSRSEMNVSTLELGDSALYLCASSAGLAGGGTGELFFGEGSRLTVL.

The chain has TRBV27 and TRBJ1-2, with TRBD1 matching over 9 bases. The CDR3 sequence is 16 residues long. Per the germline V gene, CDR1 is MNHEY and CDR2 is SMNVEV (reference sequence). V was clipped by 3 bases and J by 3 bases; unmatched bases: 8. The CDR3 protein is CASSFRQGEEDYGYTF. The CDR3 nucleotides read TGTGCCAGCAGTTTTAGACAGGGGGAGGAAGACTATGGCTACACCTTC.

The rearrangement joins TRBV13 to TRBJ2-5; 7 bases agree with TRBD1. V was clipped by 0 bases and J by 5 bases; unmatched bases: 6. CDR3 length: 15 residues. Germline values: CDR1 PRHDT, CDR2 FYEKMQ (reference sequence). Here the CDR3 reads CASSLGRQGWETQYF. The CDR3 DNA reads TGTGCCAGCAGCTTAGGAAGACAGGGATGGGAGACCCAGTACTTC.

V and J are TRBV4-3 and TRBJ2-5, with D possibly being TRBD2 (6 bases). The J call may not be correct, given that the DNA end is closer to TRBJ2-7. Per the germline V gene, CDR1 is LGHNA and CDR2 is YSLEER. The CDR3 covers 15 residues. In DNA, the CDR3 is TGCGCCAGCAGCCAAGATCGGGGGTTTCAATACGAGCAGTACTTC. Protein: CASSQDRGFQYEQYF.

The CDR3 DNA reads as TGTGCCAGCAGCCGTAACGGACTAGCGGACAATGAGCAGTTCTTC. Amino acid sequence: CASSRNGLADNEQFF. The genes are TRBV11-2 and TRBJ2-1; 10 bases fit TRBD2. The junction had 6 bases not matched to a gene; V was cut back by 5 bases and J by 5 bases. The germline V gene encodes CDR1 SGHAT and CDR2 FQNNGV. The CDR3 totals 15 residues.

V gene TRBV7-9 combines with J gene TRBJ2-3; 7 bases map to TRBD1. Per germline, CDR1 SEHNR and CDR2 FQNEAQ (reference sequence). CDR3 length: 14 amino acids. V shed 5 bases, J shed 5 bases, and the junction held 7 bases outside the gene matches. CDR3 in DNA: TGTGCCAGCAGCCTCCGGACAGGTCAAGATACGCAGTATTTT. Translated: CASSLRTGQDTQYF.

As to this clone: The sample carries other DNA sequences with the same CDR3. The chain joins TRBV29-1 to TRBJ2-3, with 12 nucleotides matching TRBD2. Trimming removed 3 bases from V and 6 bases from J; junction bases left unmatched: 10. This CDR3 contains 16 residues. Looked up from germline, CDR1 is SQVTM and CDR2 is ANQGSEA. The CDR3 loop is CSVDGWTSGDTDTQYF. The CDR3 region has the DNA TGCAGCGTTGATGGGTGGACTAGCGGGGACACGGATACGCAGTATTTT.

This chain joins TRBV7-9 and TRBJ1-1; a possible D gene is TRBD1 (6 bases). The germline gives CDR1 SEHNR, CDR2 FQNEAQ (reference sequence). V lost 5 bases and J lost 4, with 14 bases in between. The CDR3 extends over 14 amino acids. CDR3 residues: CASSPGGGATEAFF. The CDR3 DNA is TGTGCCAGCAGCCCTGGAGGGGGGGCCACTGAAGCTTTCTTT.

The gene calls are TRBV7-2 and TRBJ2-3; 14 bases agree with TRBD2. Germline lookup yields CDR1 SGHTA and CDR2 FQGNSA. This CDR3 has 16 residues. The V gene end was trimmed by 5 bases and the J gene end by 1 base; junction bases not matched to a gene: 2. CDR3 sequence: CASSRGLAGGTDTQYF. The CDR3 nucleotides are TGTGCCAGCAGCCGGGGACTAGCGGGAGGCACAGATACGCAGTATTTT.

The chain carries TRBV14 and TRBJ2-6; D ambiguous. The CDR3 is made up of 14 amino acids. V was pared by 1 base and J by 3 bases, with 4 bases between. Germline-derived CDR1 and CDR2 are SGHDN and FVKESK. The CDR3 spells CASSQVYGANVLTF. As DNA, the CDR3 is TGTGCCAGCAGCCAAGTTTATGGGGCCAACGTCCTGACTTTC. Supplemented by reference TRBV14 and TRBJ2-6, the full variable domain reads EAGVTQFPSHSVIEKGQTVTLRCDPISGHDNLYWYRRVMGKEIKFLLHFVKESKQDESGMPNNRFLAERTGGTYSTLKVQPAELEDSGVYFCASSQVYGANVLTFGAGSRLTVL.